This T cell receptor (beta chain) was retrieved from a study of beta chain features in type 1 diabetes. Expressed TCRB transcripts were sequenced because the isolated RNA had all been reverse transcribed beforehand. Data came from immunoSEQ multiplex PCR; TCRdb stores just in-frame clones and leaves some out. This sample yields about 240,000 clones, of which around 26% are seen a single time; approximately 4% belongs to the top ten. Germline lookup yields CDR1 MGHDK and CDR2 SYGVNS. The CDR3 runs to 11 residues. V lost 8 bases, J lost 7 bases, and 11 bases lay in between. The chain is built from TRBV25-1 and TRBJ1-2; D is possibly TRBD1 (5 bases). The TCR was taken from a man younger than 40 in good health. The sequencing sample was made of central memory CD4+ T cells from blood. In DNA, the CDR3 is TGTGCCAGCTCTTGGGGGGGTGGCTACACCTTC. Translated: CASSWGGGYTF.